The 2 T cell receptor beta chains reported below all come from one sample, sequenced in a study of identical twins. TCRdb independently ran MiXCR on the 5' RACE reads; one entry per CDR3 protein. In the table there are approximately 260,000 distinct CDR3 sequences, approximately 8.3% of which are singletons. This sample was shared with a second study, whose subject was yellow fever vaccine responses in identical twins.

What was sequenced was CD8+ T cells sorted from blood. The receptors were gathered from a young woman in good health.

This clonotype was counted many times. The gene calls are TRBV7-8 and TRBJ2-7; 10 positions match TRBD2. Germline V gene sequence: CDR1 SGHVS, CDR2 FQNEAQ. V trimming: 1 base; J trimming: 7 bases; junction bases outside the gene matches: 10. The CDR3 has 16 amino acids. As DNA, the CDR3 is TGTGCCAGCAGCTTAGGAGCGGGAGGGGTGGACGGGGAGCAGTACTTC. Residues: CASSLGAGGVDGEQYF.

This clonotype has at least ten counts. The gene calls are TRBV29-1 and TRBJ1-4; D uncertain. The germline V gene encodes CDR1 SQVTM and CDR2 ANQGSEA. This CDR3 region has 11 residues. With 0 bases removed from V and 8 bases from J, the gap between germline ends came to 4 bases. This CDR3 is CSVEEDEKLFF. The DNA of the CDR3 is TGCAGCGTTGAAGAAGACGAAAAACTGTTTTTT.